Listed here is a single TCR beta chain. This entry belongs to a study of PD-1 blockade in mismatch repair-deficient tumors. Mismatch repair deficiency was confirmed in all patients, by PCR or immunohistochemistry. Three pembrolizumab responders had their TCRs sequenced. The data were produced by immunoSEQ multiplex PCR, yet TCRdb's version contains in-frame clones alone and is incomplete. The sample records tens of thousands of clones, over 70% being singletons. The CDR3 contains 14 residues. Germline V lookup: CDR1 GTSNPN, CDR2 SVGIG (reference sequence). Deletions cut 3 bases from V and 9 bases from J, with 18 bases between.

The sequence derives from an adult with mismatch repair-deficient cancer. The input for sequencing was PBMCs, taken less than 40 weeks after starting pembrolizumab. The V and J genes are TRBV30 and TRBJ2-1; D is perhaps TRBD2 (5 bases). Here the CDR3 DNA reads TGTGCCTGGAGAGGCGGCGCGGGTTCGAGTGAGCAGTTCTTC. Translated, it gives CAWRGGAGSSEQFF.